Listed here are 9 T cell receptor beta chains from one sample, sequenced in a study of shared clonotypes between healthy human individuals. Measured with immunoSEQ multiplex PCR; TCRdb has only the in-frame clones, and not every one. The table lists 300,000 to 400,000 clones, 87% of them singletons. Sequencing was done on a sample of memory CD8+ T cells sorted from blood. Indicated subset: CD45RO+ cells pooled with CCR7-negative TemRA cells. All receptors derive from a man younger than 35 in good health.

The chain links TRBV15 to TRBJ2-5; 10 bases agree with TRBD2. J lost 5 bases, V lost 0 bases, and 9 bases had no gene match. Per germline, CDR1 LNHNV and CDR2 YYDKDF (reference sequence). The length of the CDR3 is 17 residues. CDR3 in DNA: TGTGCCACCAGCAGAGATCTAGCGGGAGTACTGTGGGAGACCCAGTACTTC. This codes for CATSRDLAGVLWETQYF.

The rearrangement joins TRBV5-4 to TRBJ2-7, with D unresolved. Germline CDR1 SGHNT, CDR2 YYREEE (reference sequence). The CDR3 is 11 residues long. With 0 bases removed from V and 12 bases from J, the gap between germline ends came to 10 bases. The CDR3 loop is CASSLGKRLYF. CDR3 coding DNA: TGTGCCAGCAGCTTGGGGAAAAGGCTGTACTTC.

This clone has only one observation. This sequence joins TRBV30 and TRBJ2-1; a weak D match, TRBD2 (6 bases). The CDR3 length is 14 residues. With 1 base removed from V and 10 bases from J, the gap between germline ends came to 17 bases. The germline gives CDR1 GTSNPN, CDR2 SVGIG (reference sequence). The CDR3 bases are TGTGCCTGGAGTGGGGGACTGCTGCCGGCCGAGCAGTTCTTC. This codes for CAWSGGLLPAEQFF. Full variable domain (remainder filled in from reference TRBV30 and TRBJ2-1): SQTIHQWPATLVQPVGSPLSLECTVEGTSNPNLYWYRQAAGRGLQLLFYSVGIGQISSEVPQNLSASRPQDRQFILSSKKLLLSDSGFYLCAWSGGLLPAEQFFGPGTRLTVL.

This sequence joins TRBV6-1 and TRBJ2-7; D not resolved. This CDR3 has 14 residues. The V gene's germline CDR1 is MNHNS and CDR2 SASEGT. Trimming took 2 bases from V and 2 from J, leaving 10 bases between them. In DNA, the CDR3 is TGTGCCAGCAGTGAACCCCCAGGACCCTACGAGCAGTACTTC. The encoded protein is CASSEPPGPYEQYF.

The CDR3 region is CASSLRPNENYGYTF. The CDR3, as DNA: TGTGCCAGCAGCTTAAGACCGAACGAGAACTATGGCTACACCTTC. This rearrangement joins TRBV11-2 to TRBJ1-2, with D uncertain. V gave up 2 bases and J gave up 2 bases, with 12 bases separating them. The germline CDR1 and CDR2 sequences are SGHAT and FQNNGV. This CDR3 region has 15 residues.

The table lists this clone with a count of one. The gene calls are TRBV6-5 and TRBJ2-7; D possibly corresponds to TRBD1 (6 bases). Germline lookup yields CDR1 MNHEY and CDR2 SVGAGI. The CDR3 consists of 13 residues. Trimming left V 3 bases short and J 4 bases short, with 10 bases between. CDR3 loop: CASSYGRGYEQYF. DNA of the CDR3: TGTGCCAGCAGTTATGGCAGGGGTTACGAGCAGTACTTC.

J is TRBJ2-7 and V is TRBV4-1, with 8 bases fitting TRBD1. The V segment lost 4 bases and the J segment 0 bases; nucleotides outside the gene matches: 8. Per the germline V gene, CDR1 is MGHRA and CDR2 is YSYEKL. This CDR3 comprises 16 residues. CDR3 loop: CASSLWDRNNSYEQYF. The DNA for the CDR3 is TGCGCCAGCAGCCTTTGGGACAGGAATAACTCCTACGAGCAGTACTTC.

The chain joins TRBV7-2 to TRBJ2-7, with D uncertain. Germline CDR1 SGHTA, CDR2 FQGNSA. CDR3 length equals 14 residues. Trimming left V 1 base short and J 3 bases short, with 10 bases between. The CDR3 loop is CASSLVGSLYEQYF. Here the CDR3 DNA reads TGTGCCAGCAGCTTAGTCGGCTCCCTCTACGAGCAGTACTTC.

The chain carries TRBV29-1 and TRBJ1-1, with D uncertain. The germline V and J ends were trimmed by 6 bases and 4 bases, with 3 bases remaining between them. Looked up from germline, CDR1 is SQVTM and CDR2 is ANQGSEA. The CDR3 sequence is 9 residues long. CDR3 protein: CSVGTEAFF. The CDR3 region has the DNA TGCAGCGTGGGCACTGAAGCTTTCTTT. The full variable domain, its missing parts supplied by reference TRBV29-1 and TRBJ1-1, is SAVISQKPSRDICQRGTSLTIQCQVDSQVTMMFWYRQQPGQSLTLIATANQGSEATYESGFVIDKFPISRPNLTFSTLTVSNMSPEDSSIYLCSVGTEAFFGQGTRLTVV.